Shown below are 12 T cell receptor beta chains from a single sample sequenced in a study of CD8 T cells in ankylosing spondylitis. TCRdb passed the 5' RACE reads through MiXCR, listing each CDR3 protein once. Of some 85,000 distinct CDR3 sequences in the sample, roughly 9% were seen once. For these TCRs, the target antigens are not known. Study-level findings and limits: Roughly 8 highly homologous variants made up a TCR beta motif, and this motif appeared characteristic of ankylosing spondylitis blood.

Specimen: blood, either unsorted or a sorted T cell fraction (not recorded which). The receptor set was obtained from a male donor with ankylosing spondylitis.

The sample holds many counts of this clonotype. This rearrangement joins TRBV18 to TRBJ1-6; D uncertain. The CDR3 has 16 amino acids. Germline V gives CDR1 KGHSH, CDR2 LQKENI. V was pared by 3 bases and J by 0 bases, with 9 bases between. Here the CDR3 reads CASSPRDNSYNSPLHF. Written as DNA, the CDR3 is TGTGCCAGCTCACCGCGAGACAACTCCTATAATTCACCCCTCCACTTT.

The sample holds a few counts of this clonotype. The chain uses TRBV24-1 and TRBJ2-3; TRBD2 is a possible D gene (5 bases). Deletions cut 4 bases from V and 5 bases from J, with 6 bases between. The CDR3 consists of 12 residues. Germline V gene sequence: CDR1 KGHDR, CDR2 SFDVKD. CDR3 DNA: TGTGCCACCAGTGACGAGGGAGATACGCAGTATTTT. It is translated as CATSDEGDTQYF.

J is TRBJ2-1 and V is TRBV5-6; 9 nucleotides match TRBD1. V trimming: 3 bases; J trimming: 5 bases; junction bases outside the gene matches: 6. From germline, CDR1 is SGHDT and CDR2 YYEEEE. This CDR3 is built from 15 residues. CDR3 sequence reads: CASSSGTGRHNEQFF. The CDR3 nucleotides are TGTGCCAGCAGCTCCGGGACAGGGAGGCACAATGAGCAGTTCTTC.

This clonotype has a count of ten or more. This sequence joins TRBV20-1 and TRBJ1-1; a possible D gene is TRBD1 (6 bases). The CDR3 has 13 amino acids. The germline V and J ends were trimmed by 4 bases and 4 bases, with 13 bases remaining between them. Germline CDR1 DFQATT, CDR2 SNEGSKA (reference sequence). CDR3: CSAILGGGTEAFF. CDR3 DNA sequence: TGCAGTGCTATTTTAGGGGGTGGCACTGAAGCTTTCTTT.

In its sample, this clonotype was seen many times. This chain connects TRBV29-1 to TRBJ2-2; D gene unclear. CDR3 length equals 12 residues. Germline values: CDR1 SQVTM, CDR2 ANQGSEA. V lost 4 bases and J lost 1, with 4 bases in between. The CDR3 DNA sequence: TGCAGCGTTGCCAGGAACACCGGGGAGCTGTTTTTT. Its protein product is CSVARNTGELFF.

This clonotype was recorded a few times. Written as DNA, the CDR3 is TGTGCCAGCAGCTTAGTGGGATGGGACAGGCCGTCCGAGATTAATAATTCACCCCTCCACTTT. This encodes CASSLVGWDRPSEINNSPLHF. The J gene is TRBJ1-6, the V gene TRBV11-2; 8 bases map to TRBD1. CDR3 length equals 21 residues. J lost 5 bases, V lost 1 base, and 19 bases had no gene match. The germline V gene has CDR1 SGHAT and CDR2 FQNNGV.

This clonotype was seen many times. The chain joins TRBV29-1 to TRBJ2-1; D unresolved. V lost 1 base and J lost 6, with 13 bases in between. In germline, CDR1 is SQVTM, CDR2 ANQGSEA. This CDR3 is built from 14 residues. Written as DNA, the CDR3 is TGCAGCGTTGAAGGGGTTACTATCAGCAATGAGCAGTTCTTC. Its protein is CSVEGVTISNEQFF.

This clonotype was detected only a few times. V gene TRBV20-1 combines with J gene TRBJ2-3; 9 bases agree with TRBD2. The CDR3 consists of 15 residues. Germline CDR1 reads DFQATT; CDR2 reads SNEGSKA (reference sequence). V lost 5 bases and J lost 2; bases outside the gene matches: 8. The CDR3 DNA reads as TGCAGTGCTTCTACTAGCGGGTCTTTCACAGATACGCAGTATTTT. Residues: CSASTSGSFTDTQYF.

This clonotype was detected only a few times. This sequence joins TRBV13 and TRBJ2-4; 7 nucleotides align to TRBD2. The trim removed 8 bases at V and 9 bases at J, leaving 16 bases unmatched. Germline V gene sequence: CDR1 PRHDT, CDR2 FYEKMQ (reference sequence). The CDR3 length is 15 residues. This chain's CDR3 is CASASCGSEGCIQYF. The CDR3 DNA is TGTGCCAGCGCCTCCTGCGGGAGCGAAGGGTGCATTCAGTACTTC.

This clonotype was seen a handful of times. This chain connects TRBV16 to TRBJ2-1; 7 positions match TRBD1. Losses at the gene ends were 0 bases for V and 0 bases for J; bases not matched to a gene: 5. The CDR3 is made up of 17 amino acids. In germline, CDR1 is KGHSY, CDR2 FQNENV. CDR3 amino acids: CASSQSQGVTSYNEQFF. The CDR3 region has the DNA TGTGCCAGCAGCCAATCGCAGGGGGTGACCTCCTACAATGAGCAGTTCTTC.

This clonotype was recorded a few times. V gene TRBV27 combines with J gene TRBJ2-1, with D possibly being TRBD2 (6 bases). Germline CDR1 is MNHEY and CDR2 is SMNVEV (reference sequence). Trimming pared 8 bases from V and 0 bases from J, leaving 26 bases between. This CDR3 comprises 19 residues. The CDR3 is CASQYLTRKGTPSYNEQFF. DNA of the CDR3: TGTGCCAGCCAATATTTGACCCGTAAAGGGACTCCCTCCTACAATGAGCAGTTCTTC.

The CDR3 bases are TGTGCCAGCAGCTTGCTCGCCAGAAGGAACACTGAAGCTTTCTTT. Encoded protein: CASSLLARRNTEAFF. This chain uses TRBV5-4 with TRBJ1-1; D not resolved. Per germline, CDR1 SGHNT and CDR2 YYREEE (reference sequence). The CDR3 consists of 15 residues. V lost 1 base to trimming and J lost 1 base, with 11 bases between them.